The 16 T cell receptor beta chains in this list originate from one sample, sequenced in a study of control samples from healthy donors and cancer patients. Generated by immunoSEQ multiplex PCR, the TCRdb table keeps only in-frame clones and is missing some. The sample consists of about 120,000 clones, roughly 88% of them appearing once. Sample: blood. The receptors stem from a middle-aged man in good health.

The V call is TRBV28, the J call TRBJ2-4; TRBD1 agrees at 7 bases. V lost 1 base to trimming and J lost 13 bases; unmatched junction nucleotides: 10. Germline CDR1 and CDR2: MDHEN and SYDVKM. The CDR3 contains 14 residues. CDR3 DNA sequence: TGTGCCAGCAGTTTATCCGGGACAGAACGGAAGCAGTACTTC. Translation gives CASSLSGTERKQYF. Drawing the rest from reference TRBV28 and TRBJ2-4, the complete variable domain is DVKVTQSSRYLVKRTGEKVFLECVQDMDHENMFWYRQDPGLGLRLIYFSYDVKMKEKGDIPEGYSVSREKKERFSLILESASTNQTSMYLCASSLSGTERKQYFGAGTRLSVL.

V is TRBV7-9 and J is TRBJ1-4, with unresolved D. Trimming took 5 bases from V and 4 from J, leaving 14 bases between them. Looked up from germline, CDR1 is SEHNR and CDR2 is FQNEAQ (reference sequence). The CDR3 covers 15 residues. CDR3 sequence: CASSKMGGLNEKLFF. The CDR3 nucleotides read TGTGCCAGCAGCAAGATGGGCGGCCTTAATGAAAAACTGTTTTTT.

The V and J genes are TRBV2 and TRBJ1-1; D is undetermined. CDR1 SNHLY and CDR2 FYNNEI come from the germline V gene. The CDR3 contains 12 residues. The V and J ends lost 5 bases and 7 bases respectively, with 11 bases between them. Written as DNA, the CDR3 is TGTGCCAGCAGTCCACGCCACGGTGAAGCTTTCTTT. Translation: CASSPRHGEAFF.

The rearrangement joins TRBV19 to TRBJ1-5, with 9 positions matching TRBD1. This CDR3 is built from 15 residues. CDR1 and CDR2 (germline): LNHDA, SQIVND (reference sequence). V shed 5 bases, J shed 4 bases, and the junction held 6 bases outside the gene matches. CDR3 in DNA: TGTGCCAGTAGTCACCCCGGGACAGGGAATCAGCCCCAGCATTTT. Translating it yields CASSHPGTGNQPQHF. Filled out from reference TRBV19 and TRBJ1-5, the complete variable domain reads DGGITQSPKYLFRKEGQNVTLSCEQNLNHDAMYWYRQDPGQGLRLIYYSQIVNDFQKGDIAEGYSVSREKKESFPLTVTSAQKNPTAFYLCASSHPGTGNQPQHFGDGTRLSIL.

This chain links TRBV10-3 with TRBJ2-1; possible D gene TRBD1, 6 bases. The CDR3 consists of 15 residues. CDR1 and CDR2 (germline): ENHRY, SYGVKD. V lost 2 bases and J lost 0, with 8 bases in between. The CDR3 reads CAISETGSSYNEQFF. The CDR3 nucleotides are TGTGCCATCAGTGAGACAGGGAGCTCCTACAATGAGCAGTTCTTC.

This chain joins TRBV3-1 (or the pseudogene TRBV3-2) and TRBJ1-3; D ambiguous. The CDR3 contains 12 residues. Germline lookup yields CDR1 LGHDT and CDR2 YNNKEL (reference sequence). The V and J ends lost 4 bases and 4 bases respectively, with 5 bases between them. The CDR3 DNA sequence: TGTGCCAGCAGCCCCGGGGGAAACACCATATATTTT. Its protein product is CASSPGGNTIYF.

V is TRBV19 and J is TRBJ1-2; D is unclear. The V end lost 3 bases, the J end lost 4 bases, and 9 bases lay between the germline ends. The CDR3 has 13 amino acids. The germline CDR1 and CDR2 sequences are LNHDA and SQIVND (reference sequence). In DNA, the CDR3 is TGTGCCAGTAGTATGCAGCAGGTCTATGGCTACACCTTC. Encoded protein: CASSMQQVYGYTF.

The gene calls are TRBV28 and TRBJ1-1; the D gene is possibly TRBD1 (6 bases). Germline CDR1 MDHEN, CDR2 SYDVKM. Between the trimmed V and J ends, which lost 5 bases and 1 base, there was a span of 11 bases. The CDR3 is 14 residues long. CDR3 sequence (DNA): TGTGCCAGCAGTCCGGGACAACCGAACACTGAAGCTTTCTTT. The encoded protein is CASSPGQPNTEAFF.

CDR3 protein: CASSYSIWGGYTF. The CDR3 DNA follows: TGTGCCAGCAGTTACTCGATTTGGGGTGGCTACACCTTC. The rearrangement uses TRBV6-5 and TRBJ1-2; D is unclear. V was shortened by 0 bases and J by 7 bases, with 9 bases between the two germline ends. CDR1 and CDR2 (germline): MNHEY, SVGAGI. This CDR3 spans 13 amino acids.

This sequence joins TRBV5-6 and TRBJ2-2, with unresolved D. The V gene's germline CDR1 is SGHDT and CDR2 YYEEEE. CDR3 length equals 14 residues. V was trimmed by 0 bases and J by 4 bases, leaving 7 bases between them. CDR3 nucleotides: TGTGCCAGCAGCTTGGGGTCAGGCACCGGGGAGCTGTTTTTT. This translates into CASSLGSGTGELFF.

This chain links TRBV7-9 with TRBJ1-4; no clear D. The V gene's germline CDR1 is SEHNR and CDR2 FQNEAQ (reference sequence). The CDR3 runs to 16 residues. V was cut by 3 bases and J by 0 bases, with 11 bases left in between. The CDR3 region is CASSLAEVATNEKLFF. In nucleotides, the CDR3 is TGTGCCAGCAGCTTGGCCGAGGTAGCAACTAATGAAAAACTGTTTTTT.

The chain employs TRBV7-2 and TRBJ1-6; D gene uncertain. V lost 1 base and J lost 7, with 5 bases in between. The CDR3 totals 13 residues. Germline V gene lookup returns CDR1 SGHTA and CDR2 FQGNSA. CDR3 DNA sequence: TGTGCCAGCAGCTTAGGACCGAATTCACCCCTCCACTTT. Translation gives CASSLGPNSPLHF.

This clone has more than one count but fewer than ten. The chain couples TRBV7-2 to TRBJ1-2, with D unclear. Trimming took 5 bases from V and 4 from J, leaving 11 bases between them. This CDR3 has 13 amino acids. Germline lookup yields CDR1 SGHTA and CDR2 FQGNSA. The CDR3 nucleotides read TGTGCCAGCAGCCCACCCGTAGCCTATGGCTACACCTTC. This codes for CASSPPVAYGYTF.

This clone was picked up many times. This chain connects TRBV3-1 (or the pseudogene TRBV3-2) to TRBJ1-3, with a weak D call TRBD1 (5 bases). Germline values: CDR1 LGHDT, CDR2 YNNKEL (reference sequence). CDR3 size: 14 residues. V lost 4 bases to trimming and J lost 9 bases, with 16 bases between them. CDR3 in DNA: TGTGCCAGCAGCCTCGGGGGAGCCGGGGGCACCATATATTTT. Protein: CASSLGGAGGTIYF.

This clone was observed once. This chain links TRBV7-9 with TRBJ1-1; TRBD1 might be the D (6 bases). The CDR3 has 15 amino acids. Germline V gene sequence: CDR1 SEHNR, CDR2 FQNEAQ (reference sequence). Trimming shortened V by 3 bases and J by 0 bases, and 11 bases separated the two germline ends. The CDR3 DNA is TGTGCCAGCAGCTTCCTACAGGGACTGAACACTGAAGCTTTCTTT. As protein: CASSFLQGLNTEAFF.

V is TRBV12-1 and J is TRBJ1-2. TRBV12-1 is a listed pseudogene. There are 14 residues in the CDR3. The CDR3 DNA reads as TGTGCCAGCAGCTTTGTATCGGATAACTATGGCTACACCTTC. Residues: CASSFVSDNYGYTF.